These 29 T cell receptor beta chains came from one sample sequenced in a study of blood T cell repertoires in COVID-19. Only in-frame clones appear in the TCRdb table, and some are missing; sequencing was by immunoSEQ multiplex PCR. Of fewer than 200,000 clones detected, 82% appear once; the ten largest clones hold almost 8.5%. Sequencing was performed on peripheral blood. These receptors all come from a woman between 65 and 79 years old with acute or convalescent COVID-19.

V usage is TRBV5-6 and J usage is TRBJ2-7; 10 bases map to TRBD2. The CDR3 extends over 15 amino acids. Germline V gives CDR1 SGHDT, CDR2 YYEEEE. Losses at the gene ends were 1 base for V and 2 bases for J; bases not matched to a gene: 3. The CDR3 bases are TGTGCCAGCAGCTTGAGTCTAGCGGGAGCCTACGAGCAGTACTTC. Its translation: CASSLSLAGAYEQYF.

The rearrangement links TRBV7-9 to TRBJ2-1, with TRBD2 matching over 8 bases. Germline loops: CDR1 SEHNR, CDR2 FQNEAQ (reference sequence). CDR3 length: 15 residues. Trimming cost V 2 bases and J 2 bases; bases outside gene matches: 2. CDR3 nucleotides: TGTGCCAGCAGCTTACGTAGCGGGACCTACAATGAGCAGTTCTTC. Residues: CASSLRSGTYNEQFF. Together with reference TRBV7-9 and TRBJ2-1, the CDR3 gives the full variable domain: DTGVSQNPRHKITKRGQNVTFRCDPISEHNRLYWYRQTLGQGPEFLTYFQNEAQLEKSRLLSDRFSAERPKGSFSTLEIQRTEQGDSAMYLCASSLRSGTYNEQFFGPGTRLTVL.

This clone was observed once. The chain carries TRBV6-2 or TRBV6-3 and TRBJ2-1; 11 bases map to TRBD2. This CDR3 has 17 amino acids. With V trimmed by 6 bases and J by 0 bases, 7 bases remained unmatched. Germline CDR1 reads MNHEY; CDR2 reads SVGEGT. Here the CDR3 DNA reads TGTGCCAGCAGCCCCCTAGCGGGAGGCCCCTCCTACAATGAGCAGTTCTTC. This codes for CASSPLAGGPSYNEQFF.

This chain links TRBV4-1 with TRBJ2-5; 8 positions agree with TRBD1. With 0 bases clipped from V and 4 bases from J, the junction kept 1 base outside the gene matches. Germline V gene data show CDR1 as MGHRA and CDR2 as YSYEKL. CDR3 length equals 14 residues. The CDR3 DNA reads TGCGCCAGCAGCCAAGAAGACAGGGGAGAGACCCAGTACTTC. Translated: CASSQEDRGETQYF.

The chain links TRBV3-1 (or the pseudogene TRBV3-2) to TRBJ2-6, with 10 bases that match TRBD1. CDR1 is LGHDT and CDR2 is YNNKEL in the germline V gene (reference sequence). Trimming cost V 2 bases and J 0 bases; bases outside gene matches: 4. This CDR3 has 18 residues. The CDR3 loop is CASSQPGTGVSGANVLTF. Written as DNA, the CDR3 is TGTGCCAGCAGCCAACCCGGGACAGGGGTCTCTGGGGCCAACGTCCTGACTTTC.

This sequence joins TRBV5-4 and TRBJ1-5; the match to TRBD1 covers 7 bases. CDR1 and CDR2 from the germline V gene are SGHNT and YYREEE (reference sequence). The CDR3 extends over 14 amino acids. The trim removed 5 bases at V and 5 bases at J, leaving 7 bases unmatched. In DNA, the CDR3 is TGTGCCAGCAGTGTTCAGGGGGGTTATCAGCCCCAGCATTTT. Its translation: CASSVQGGYQPQHF.

The rearrangement joins TRBV9 to TRBJ1-4, with TRBD1 matching 10 bases. V was pared by 4 bases and J by 7 bases, with 13 bases of the junction left unmatched. The CDR3 consists of 17 residues. Germline V lookup: CDR1 SGDLS, CDR2 YYNGEE. CDR3 amino acids: CASSIITPRTGGEKLFF. The CDR3 DNA reads as TGTGCCAGCAGCATTATTACCCCGAGGACAGGGGGTGAAAAACTGTTTTTT.

This clone was recorded a few times. The rearrangement uses TRBV7-3 and TRBJ1-5; D gene uncertain. The CDR3 covers 15 residues. Per germline, CDR1 SGHTA and CDR2 FQGTGA. Trimming shortened V by 3 bases and J by 4 bases, and 13 bases separated the two germline ends. The CDR3 DNA reads as TGTGCCAGCAGCTTGGACGGCGGGTTGAATCAGCCCCAGCATTTT. Its protein product is CASSLDGGLNQPQHF.

This chain links TRBV5-1 with TRBJ2-3; 9 bases are shared with TRBD1. This CDR3 is built from 14 residues. Germline loops: CDR1 SGHRS, CDR2 YFSETQ. With V trimmed by 4 bases and J by 6 bases, 6 bases remained unmatched. In DNA form, the CDR3 reads TGCGCCAGCAGCCGTAGACAGGGGGTGGATACGCAGTATTTT. Translating it yields CASSRRQGVDTQYF.

The chain uses TRBV6-5 and TRBJ2-3; D is unclear. The CDR3 has 13 residues. Between the trimmed V and J ends, which lost 6 bases and 4 bases, there was a span of 11 bases. CDR1 and CDR2 (germline): MNHEY, SVGAGI. The DNA for the CDR3 is TGTGCCAGCAGCCAGGTCGTCGCAGATACGCAGTATTTT. This gives the protein CASSQVVADTQYF.

V usage is TRBV19 and J usage is TRBJ1-1; maybe TRBD1 (5 bases). CDR3 length: 14 amino acids. V lost 6 bases and J lost 1, with 12 bases in between. Germline V gene lookup returns CDR1 LNHDA and CDR2 SQIVND (reference sequence). This CDR3 is CASSPDRKNTEAFF. The CDR3, as DNA: TGTGCCAGTAGCCCCGACAGAAAGAACACTGAAGCTTTCTTT.

The gene calls are TRBV3-1 (or the pseudogene TRBV3-2) and TRBJ2-7; 12 bases align to TRBD1. The germline V gene has CDR1 LGHDT and CDR2 YNNKEL (reference sequence). This CDR3 contains 16 residues. V lost 6 bases and J lost 4; bases outside the gene matches: 10. Here the CDR3 reads CASSFYRDRGQYEQYF. The CDR3 region has the DNA TGTGCCAGCAGTTTCTACCGGGACAGGGGGCAGTACGAGCAGTACTTC.

The rearrangement uses TRBV28 and TRBJ1-1; 7 positions match TRBD1. V lost 3 bases, J lost 7 bases, and 5 bases stayed unmatched. The CDR3 is 13 amino acids. Germline loops: CDR1 MDHEN, CDR2 SYDVKM. In DNA, the CDR3 is TGTGCCAGCAGTTTCGCGAGACAGGGTGAAGCTTTCTTT. This sequence encodes CASSFARQGEAFF.

The V gene is TRBV7-9, the J gene TRBJ2-7; tentative D call: TRBD2 (7 bases). V lost 5 bases and J 9 bases, leaving 14 bases between the germline ends. The germline V gene has CDR1 SEHNR and CDR2 FQNEAQ (reference sequence). The CDR3 is 12 amino acids. The CDR3 DNA reads TGTGCCAGCAGCCCGAACAGGGAGGGGCAGTACTTC. As protein: CASSPNREGQYF.

The chain couples TRBV7-2 to TRBJ2-3, with D unclear. The CDR3 has 11 amino acids. Germline V gene data show CDR1 as SGHTA and CDR2 as FQGNSA. V gave up 8 bases and J gave up 3 bases, with 6 bases separating them. CDR3 protein: CASSRTDTQYF. The CDR3 DNA reads as TGTGCCAGCTCTCGGACAGATACGCAGTATTTT.

The J gene is TRBJ2-1, the V gene TRBV19, with 9 nucleotides matching TRBD2. The CDR3 runs to 15 residues. Germline V gives CDR1 LNHDA, CDR2 SQIVND (reference sequence). V lost 10 bases, J lost 2 bases, and 9 bases stayed unmatched. CDR3 sequence (DNA): TGTGCCACCGCCCCGGAGCGGGGGGCCTACAATGAGCAGTTCTTC. It yields the protein CATAPERGAYNEQFF.

This clone was observed a single time. V gene TRBV6-2 or TRBV6-3 combines with J gene TRBJ2-5, with 8 positions matching TRBD1. V gave up 2 bases and J gave up 1 base; unmatched junction bases: 0. Looked up from germline, CDR1 is MNHEY and CDR2 is SVGEGT. This CDR3 has 14 amino acids. Here the CDR3 reads CASSYDRGQETQYF. In DNA form, the CDR3 reads TGTGCCAGCAGTTACGACAGGGGCCAAGAGACCCAGTACTTC.

The chain is built from TRBV5-4 and TRBJ2-4, with D perhaps matching TRBD2 (5 bases). Trimming shortened V by 0 bases and J by 0 bases, and 10 bases separated the two germline ends. Looked up from germline, CDR1 is SGHNT and CDR2 is YYREEE (reference sequence). The CDR3 runs to 16 residues. The CDR3 DNA sequence: TGTGCCAGCAGCTTGGCCGGGAACCTAGCCAAAAACATTCAGTACTTC. This codes for CASSLAGNLAKNIQYF.

The chain's CDR3 is CASSLQAAPTDTQYF. The CDR3 DNA sequence: TGTGCCAGCAGCTTGCAGGCAGCACCCACAGATACGCAGTATTTT. The rearrangement joins TRBV7-2 to TRBJ2-3; unclear D gene. The CDR3 extends over 15 amino acids. The germline V and J ends were trimmed by 3 bases and 2 bases, with 12 bases remaining between them. CDR1 SGHTA and CDR2 FQGNSA come from the germline V gene.

This clone was seen a single time. J is TRBJ1-5 and V is TRBV21-1; the D segment call TRBD1 is taken from the table without a DNA check. TRBV21-1 is a pseudogene locus. The CDR3 runs 16 residues. For the CDR3, the DNA is TGTGCCAGCAGCTCTGACACCGACAGGAGCAATCAGCCCCAGCATTTT. It yields the protein CASSSDTDRSNQPQHF.

This chain joins TRBV19 and TRBJ2-2; TRBD1 aligns across 7 bases. V lost 5 bases to trimming and J lost 6 bases; unmatched junction nucleotides: 3. From germline, CDR1 is LNHDA and CDR2 SQIVND (reference sequence). This CDR3 region has 13 residues. CDR3 in DNA: TGTGCCAGTAGTCGACAGGGCTCCGGGGAGCTGTTTTTT. Translation: CASSRQGSGELFF.

This chain connects TRBV19 to TRBJ1-1, with D possibly matching TRBD1 (6 bases). The germline gives CDR1 LNHDA, CDR2 SQIVND (reference sequence). V lost 3 bases, J lost 8 bases, and 13 bases lay in between. This CDR3 comprises 13 residues. The CDR3 loop is CASSMGTDSEAFF. The CDR3 region has the DNA TGTGCCAGTAGTATGGGCACGGACAGCGAAGCTTTCTTT.

This chain links TRBV6-2 or TRBV6-3 with TRBJ1-4, with D unclear. Germline V gene lookup returns CDR1 MNHEY and CDR2 SVGEGT. Trimming removed 2 bases at V and 4 bases at J, with 5 bases between. This CDR3 spans 13 amino acids. The CDR3 is CASSYNGNEKLFF. CDR3 DNA sequence: TGTGCCAGCAGTTACAACGGTAATGAAAAACTGTTTTTT.

This chain connects TRBV7-2 to TRBJ2-2, with D possibly matching TRBD1 (5 bases). This CDR3 is built from 14 residues. The V and J ends lost 5 bases and 1 base respectively, with 8 bases between them. Germline assignment: CDR1 SGHTA and CDR2 FQGNSA. The CDR3 protein is CASSRTRNTGELFF. In nucleotides, the CDR3 is TGTGCCAGCAGCCGGACAAGGAACACCGGGGAGCTGTTTTTT.

The chain recombines TRBV12-3 or TRBV12-4 with TRBJ1-1, with D possibly matching TRBD1 (5 bases). V lost 5 bases, J lost 1 base, and 8 bases lay in between. The CDR3 is made up of 13 amino acids. The CDR3: CASSQTGNTEAFF. The CDR3 bases are TGTGCCAGCAGTCAAACAGGGAACACTGAAGCTTTCTTT.

The chain combines TRBV5-1 with TRBJ1-1, with 7 bases identical to TRBD1. Looked up from germline, CDR1 is SGHRS and CDR2 is YFSETQ. This CDR3 is 14 amino acids long. Trimming at V came to 3 bases and at J to 1 base, leaving 3 bases not matched to a gene. CDR3 protein: CASSSGTANTEAFF. The CDR3 bases are TGCGCCAGCAGCTCCGGGACAGCGAACACTGAAGCTTTCTTT. The full variable domain, with the rest looked up from reference TRBV5-1 and TRBJ1-1, is KAGVTQTPRYLIKTRGQQVTLSCSPISGHRSVSWYQQTPGQGLQFLFEYFSETQRNKGNFPGRFSGRQFSNSRSEMNVSTLELGDSALYLCASSSGTANTEAFFGQGTRLTVV.

The genes are TRBV7-2 and TRBJ2-3, with 10 bases that match TRBD2. The CDR3 runs 16 residues. Germline loops: CDR1 SGHTA, CDR2 FQGNSA. V dropped 0 bases and J dropped 8; count of bases not matched to a gene: 8. The CDR3 DNA reads TGTGCCAGCAGCTTAGCTAGCGGGGGGAGCCTTCCTACGCAGTATTTT. It codes for CASSLASGGSLPTQYF.

The J gene is TRBJ2-5, the V gene TRBV6-5; 10 bases are a match to TRBD2. V shed 5 bases, J shed 5 bases, and the junction held 8 bases outside the gene matches. Germline CDR1 is MNHEY and CDR2 is SVGAGI. This CDR3 has 15 amino acids. The CDR3 DNA sequence: TGTGCCAGCAGTCCGTATAGCGGGGGGCTCGAGACCCAGTACTTC. The encoded protein is CASSPYSGGLETQYF.

This sequence joins TRBV2 and TRBJ2-1; 10 nucleotides line up with TRBD1. Trimming took 3 bases from V and 5 from J; bases not matched to a gene: 4. Germline V lookup: CDR1 SNHLY, CDR2 FYNNEI. CDR3 size: 15 residues. The CDR3 loop is CASSEPGQGHNEQFF. The CDR3 bases are TGTGCCAGCAGTGAGCCGGGACAGGGGCACAATGAGCAGTTCTTC.